This TCR beta chain was documented in a study of CD4+ T cells in melanoma (dated by TCRdb to between 2021 and 2024). For the wider study: Neoantigen-specific CD4+ T cells in human melanoma were investigated in the study.

Libraries were constructed by the immunoSEQ multiplex PCR assay. The clones in this table, taken by TCRdb from immuneACCESS, are in-frame only. Not every clone is retained; where verified, under half of the shortfall comes from an unresolved V gene, and the cause of the rest is unknown. Here the sample has about 21,000 clones; more than 65% occur a single time. The top ten clones comprise about 4% of the sample. Donors were patients with melanoma. What the work shows at the level of the full study, not this receptor alone: The report described a correlation between neoantigen-specific CD4+ T cells and the function of CD8+ T cells, macrophages and B cells. Diverse differentiation states were reported to be shown by neoantigen-specific CD4+ T cells in melanoma.

A word on this clone: Its antigen remains undetermined. No clone much larger than this one lies a single base away; base qualities are absent.

The TCR sequence derives from a human donor with melanoma. The sample was cells from a culture (not recorded whether cultured in vitro).

The CDR3 here reads CASSYRDSYNEQFF. The DNA is as follows: TGTGCCAGCAGCTACAGAGATTCCTACAATGAGCAGTTCTTC. This sequence uses TRBV11-2 and TRBJ2-1; no confident D gene assignment can be made. Taken from cysteine to phenylalanine, the CDR3 has 14 residues. Just the 42-base CDR3 DNA is kept, in frame starting at base 1. The germline ends are 8 bases apart after V is trimmed by 4 bases and J by 1 base. CDR1 SGHAT and CDR2 FQNNGV are derived from the germline V gene.